This T cell receptor (beta chain) stems from a study of control samples from healthy donors and cancer patients. The CDR3 runs to 14 residues. V lost 7 bases and J 1 base, leaving 14 bases between the germline ends. The germline gives CDR1 SGDLS, CDR2 YYNGEE. Produced via immunoSEQ multiplex PCR; TCRdb's table is partial and in-frame only. The sample lists about 170,000 clones; around 94% were seen once. This clonotype was obtained from a woman in her late teens or twenties in good health. What was sequenced was blood. The chain combines TRBV9 with TRBJ1-2, with D hard to call. CDR3: CASGSEGFNYGYTF. CDR3 bases: TGTGCCAGCGGGAGTGAGGGTTTTAACTATGGCTACACCTTC.